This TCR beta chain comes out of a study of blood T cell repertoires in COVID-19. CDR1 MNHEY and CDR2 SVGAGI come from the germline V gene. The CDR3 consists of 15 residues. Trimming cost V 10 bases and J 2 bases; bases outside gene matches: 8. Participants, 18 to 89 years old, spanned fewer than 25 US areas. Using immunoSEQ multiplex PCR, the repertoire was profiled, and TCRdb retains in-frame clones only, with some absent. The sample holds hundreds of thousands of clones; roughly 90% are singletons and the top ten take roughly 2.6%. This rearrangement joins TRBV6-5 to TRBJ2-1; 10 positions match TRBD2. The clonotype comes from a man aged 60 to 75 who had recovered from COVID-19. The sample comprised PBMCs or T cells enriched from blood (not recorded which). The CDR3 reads CAITIAGGTYNEQFF. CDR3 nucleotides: TGTGCCATTACCATAGCGGGGGGTACCTACAATGAGCAGTTCTTC.